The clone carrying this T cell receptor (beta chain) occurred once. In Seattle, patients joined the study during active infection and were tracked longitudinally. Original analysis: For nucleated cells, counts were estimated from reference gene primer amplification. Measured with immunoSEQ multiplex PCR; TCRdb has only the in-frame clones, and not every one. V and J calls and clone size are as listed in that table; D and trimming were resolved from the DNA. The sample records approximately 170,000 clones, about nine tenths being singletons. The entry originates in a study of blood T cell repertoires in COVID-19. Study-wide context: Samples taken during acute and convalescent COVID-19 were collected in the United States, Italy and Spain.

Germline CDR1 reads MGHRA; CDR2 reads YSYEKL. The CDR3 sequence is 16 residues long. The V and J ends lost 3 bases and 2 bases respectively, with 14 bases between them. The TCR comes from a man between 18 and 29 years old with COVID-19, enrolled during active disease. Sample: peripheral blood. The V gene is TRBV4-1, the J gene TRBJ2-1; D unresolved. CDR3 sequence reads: CASSHLRGGTYNEQFF. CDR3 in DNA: TGCGCCAGCAGCCATCTCAGAGGCGGAACCTACAATGAGCAGTTCTTC.